This is a list of T cell receptor beta chains from one sample in a study of blood T cells in healthy people across ages. TCRdb re-analysed the 5' RACE reads in MiXCR, keeping a single row per CDR3 protein. The sample lists 700,000 to 950,000 distinct CDR3 sequences, over 45% seen once, with 20% to 25% in the top ten. The sample taken for sequencing was blood. The receptors here all came from a man aged 25-45 years in good health. CDR3s include the opening cysteine and the closing phenylalanine or tryptophan. The order of the fields is V gene, clone size, D gene, J gene, CDR3 protein, CDR3 DNA. A D gene is named only where the DNA matches it firmly. For some rows the clone size is stated as once, few or many, or as a class when expanded; others skip it.

v_gene: TRBV4-2; abundance: NA; d_gene: NA; j_gene: TRBJ1-5; CDR3aa: CASSPLGTGNQPQHF; CDR3nt: TGTGCCAGCAGCCCACTTGGGACGGGCAATCAGCCCCAGCATTTT
v_gene: TRBV6-5; abundance: NA; d_gene: NA; j_gene: TRBJ2-7; CDR3aa: CASSFPGGYEQYF; CDR3nt: TGTGCCAGCAGTTTTCCCGGGGGTTACGAGCAGTACTTC
v_gene: TRBV7-2; abundance: NA; d_gene: NA; j_gene: TRBJ2-3; CDR3aa: CASSETLRIWDTQYF; CDR3nt: TGTGCCAGCAGCGAAACCCTAAGAATTTGGGATACGCAGTATTTT
v_gene: TRBV4-1; abundance: NA; d_gene: NA; j_gene: TRBJ1-1; CDR3aa: CASRYSNTGGRGEAFF; CDR3nt: TGCGCCAGCAGGTACTCAAATACAGGCGGGAGGGGTGAAGCTTTCTTT
v_gene: TRBV6-2/TRBV6-3; abundance: NA; d_gene: NA; j_gene: TRBJ2-4; CDR3aa: CASSQNRVIQYF; CDR3nt: TGTGCCAGCAGTCAGAACAGGGTCATTCAGTACTTC
v_gene: TRBV20-1; abundance: NA; d_gene: NA; j_gene: TRBJ1-6; CDR3aa: CSAGRSNSPLHF; CDR3nt: TGCAGTGCTGGACGATCTAATTCACCCCTCCACTTT
v_gene: TRBV6-1; abundance: NA; d_gene: NA; j_gene: TRBJ2-3; CDR3aa: CASSEARGDTQYF; CDR3nt: TGTGCCAGCAGTGAAGCCCGGGGGGATACGCAGTATTTT
v_gene: TRBV29-1; abundance: few; d_gene: TRBD1; j_gene: TRBJ1-2; CDR3aa: CSVEGTGVNGGGYTF; CDR3nt: TGCAGCGTTGAGGGGACAGGGGTTAATGGTGGTGGCTACACCTTC
v_gene: TRBV6-2/TRBV6-3; abundance: NA; d_gene: TRBD2; j_gene: TRBJ2-3; CDR3aa: CASSDQLAATQYF; CDR3nt: TGTGCCAGCAGTGACCAACTAGCGGCCACGCAGTATTTT
v_gene: TRBV28; abundance: NA; d_gene: NA; j_gene: TRBJ2-7; CDR3aa: CASSPWGVSYEQYF; CDR3nt: TGTGCCAGCAGTCCTTGGGGGGTCTCCTACGAACAGTACTTC
v_gene: TRBV6-1; abundance: once; d_gene: NA; j_gene: TRBJ2-7; CDR3aa: CASRDRNQQYF; CDR3nt: TGTGCCAGCAGAGACAGGAATCAGCAGTACTTC
v_gene: TRBV12-3/TRBV12-4; abundance: few; d_gene: NA; j_gene: TRBJ2-7; CDR3aa: CASSLRGPSGGEQYF; CDR3nt: TGTGCCAGCAGTTTAAGGGGACCAAGCGGAGGCGAGCAGTACTTC
v_gene: TRBV20-1; abundance: NA; d_gene: NA; j_gene: TRBJ2-7; CDR3aa: CSAAQGYEQYF; CDR3nt: TGCAGTGCCGCCCAGGGCTACGAGCAGTACTTC
v_gene: TRBV6-2/TRBV6-3; abundance: many; d_gene: TRBD2; j_gene: TRBJ2-7; CDR3aa: CASRTGTRTSGEQYF; CDR3nt: TGTGCCAGCAGGACCGGGACTAGGACTTCCGGCGAGCAGTACTTC
v_gene: TRBV29-1; abundance: NA; d_gene: NA; j_gene: TRBJ1-1; CDR3aa: CSVVRQASAEAFF; CDR3nt: TGCAGCGTTGTGAGGCAGGCCAGCGCTGAAGCTTTCTTT
v_gene: TRBV6-6; abundance: few; d_gene: TRBD1; j_gene: TRBJ2-1; CDR3aa: CASSYSFPGQGSDEQFF; CDR3nt: TGTGCCAGCAGTTACTCATTCCCGGGACAGGGTTCCGATGAGCAGTTCTTC
v_gene: TRBV4-3; abundance: NA; d_gene: NA; j_gene: TRBJ2-1; CDR3aa: CASSQDLGGHEQFF; CDR3nt: TGCGCCAGCAGCCAAGATTTGGGCGGGCATGAGCAGTTCTTC
v_gene: TRBV4-2; abundance: few; d_gene: NA; j_gene: TRBJ2-5; CDR3aa: CASSARLGEQYF; CDR3nt: TGTGCCAGCAGCGCCCGGCTTGGGGAGCAGTACTTC
v_gene: TRBV10-3; abundance: NA; d_gene: NA; j_gene: TRBJ1-1; CDR3aa: CAIRADTGNTEAFF; CDR3nt: TGTGCCATCAGGGCAGATACCGGGAACACTGAAGCTTTCTTT
v_gene: TRBV20-1; abundance: NA; d_gene: TRBD2; j_gene: TRBJ2-3; CDR3aa: CSASSLLPYPSTSGRTDTQYF; CDR3nt: TGCAGTGCTAGTTCCCTCCTACCGTACCCATCGACTAGCGGCCGCACAGATACGCAGTATTTT
v_gene: TRBV6-2/TRBV6-3; abundance: few; d_gene: NA; j_gene: TRBJ2-7; CDR3aa: CASTSLIYEQYF; CDR3nt: TGTGCCAGCACTTCCCTGATCTACGAGCAGTACTTC
v_gene: TRBV10-3; abundance: few; d_gene: NA; j_gene: TRBJ2-7; CDR3aa: CAISEDQKQYF; CDR3nt: TGTGCCATCAGTGAGGATCAAAAGCAGTACTTC
v_gene: TRBV3-1; abundance: NA; d_gene: NA; j_gene: TRBJ2-7; CDR3aa: CASSQQASGEIQYF; CDR3nt: TGTGCCAGCAGCCAACAGGCCAGCGGAGAGATCCAGTACTTC
v_gene: TRBV7-9; abundance: NA; d_gene: TRBD2; j_gene: TRBJ2-1; CDR3aa: CASSPSGLVAEQFF; CDR3nt: TGTGCCAGCAGCCCCTCGGGACTAGTTGCTGAGCAGTTCTTC
v_gene: TRBV2; abundance: NA; d_gene: NA; j_gene: TRBJ2-1; CDR3aa: CASIKGGVLAPGLDRNEQFF; CDR3nt: TGTGCCAGCATCAAAGGGGGCGTCCTTGCGCCGGGACTTGACAGGAATGAGCAGTTCTTC
v_gene: TRBV6-5; abundance: few; d_gene: TRBD1; j_gene: TRBJ1-2; CDR3aa: CASSYRTGASNYGYTF; CDR3nt: TGTGCCAGCAGTTACAGGACAGGGGCTTCCAACTATGGCTACACCTTC
v_gene: TRBV10-3; abundance: NA; d_gene: TRBD1; j_gene: TRBJ2-1; CDR3aa: CAISGGAGGFNEQFF; CDR3nt: TGTGCCATCAGTGGGGGGGCAGGGGGCTTCAATGAGCAGTTCTTC
v_gene: TRBV20-1; abundance: NA; d_gene: NA; j_gene: TRBJ2-1; CDR3aa: CSAQPGAGPAEKQFF; CDR3nt: TGCAGTGCTCAACCCGGGGCGGGGCCCGCTGAGAAGCAGTTCTTC
v_gene: TRBV5-1; abundance: NA; d_gene: NA; j_gene: TRBJ2-7; CDR3aa: CASGPKGPPYEQYF; CDR3nt: TGCGCCAGCGGGCCCAAGGGTCCACCCTACGAGCAGTACTTC
v_gene: TRBV10-2; abundance: NA; d_gene: NA; j_gene: TRBJ2-1; CDR3aa: CASIRGHGSYNEQFF; CDR3nt: TGCGCCAGCATTCGGGGGCACGGGTCCTACAATGAGCAGTTCTTC
v_gene: TRBV30; abundance: NA; d_gene: NA; j_gene: TRBJ1-5; CDR3aa: CAWSLNRQPQHF; CDR3nt: TGTGCCTGGAGTTTAAACCGACAGCCCCAGCATTTT
v_gene: TRBV28; abundance: NA; d_gene: NA; j_gene: TRBJ2-2; CDR3aa: CASSARQDLNGELFF; CDR3nt: TGTGCCAGCAGCGCCCGACAGGATCTCAACGGGGAGCTGTTTTTT
v_gene: TRBV7-9; abundance: NA; d_gene: NA; j_gene: TRBJ2-3; CDR3aa: CASRSESGYF; CDR3nt: TGTGCCAGCAGATCAGAGTCGGGGTATTTT
v_gene: TRBV25-1; abundance: NA; d_gene: NA; j_gene: TRBJ2-7; CDR3aa: CASSRDLSSYEQYF; CDR3nt: TGTGCCAGCAGTCGGGACCTTAGCTCCTACGAGCAGTACTTC
v_gene: TRBV29-1; abundance: NA; d_gene: NA; j_gene: TRBJ1-2; CDR3aa: CSARDRDYGCTF; CDR3nt: NA
v_gene: TRBV7-2; abundance: NA; d_gene: NA; j_gene: TRBJ1-1; CDR3aa: CASSPTRDTEAFF; CDR3nt: TGTGCCAGCAGCCCTACCCGGGACACTGAAGCTTTCTTT
v_gene: TRBV20-1; abundance: NA; d_gene: TRBD2; j_gene: TRBJ2-7; CDR3aa: CSAQPLAGGFYEQYF; CDR3nt: TGCAGTGCCCAACCCCTAGCGGGAGGGTTCTACGAGCAGTACTTC
v_gene: TRBV29-1; abundance: few; d_gene: TRBD1; j_gene: TRBJ2-3; CDR3aa: CSVLARTGIGQYF; CDR3nt: TGCAGCGTTCTGGCCCGGACAGGGATCGGGCAGTATTTT
v_gene: TRBV6-2/TRBV6-3; abundance: once; d_gene: NA; j_gene: TRBJ1-2; CDR3aa: CASSRDMSIGYTF; CDR3nt: TGTGCCAGCAGCCGAGACATGTCGATCGGCTACACCTTC
v_gene: TRBV10-3; abundance: NA; d_gene: NA; j_gene: TRBJ1-6; CDR3aa: CAISEVGSSYNSPLHF; CDR3nt: TGTGCCATCAGTGAGGTTGGGAGCTCCTATAATTCACCCCTCCACTTT
v_gene: TRBV9; abundance: NA; d_gene: NA; j_gene: TRBJ2-7; CDR3aa: CASSRGVGARNEQYF; CDR3nt: TGTGCCAGCAGCCGCGGAGTTGGGGCCCGAAACGAGCAGTACTTC
v_gene: TRBV18; abundance: once; d_gene: NA; j_gene: TRBJ2-5; CDR3aa: CASSPHEKETQYF; CDR3nt: TGTGCCAGCTCACCGCACGAGAAAGAGACCCAGTACTTC
v_gene: TRBV7-2; abundance: NA; d_gene: NA; j_gene: TRBJ1-1; CDR3aa: CASSTLPVIRQGTEAFF; CDR3nt: TGTGCCAGCAGCACACTTCCCGTCATACGCCAGGGGACTGAAGCTTTCTTT
v_gene: TRBV6-6; abundance: NA; d_gene: TRBD1; j_gene: TRBJ1-6; CDR3aa: CASARDRGNSPLHF; CDR3nt: TGTGCCAGCGCCCGGGACAGGGGAAATTCACCCCTCCACTTT
v_gene: TRBV4-3; abundance: NA; d_gene: TRBD1; j_gene: TRBJ1-5; CDR3aa: CASSQGVPGQEEPQHF; CDR3nt: TGCGCCAGCAGCCAAGGCGTCCCGGGACAGGAGGAGCCCCAGCATTTT